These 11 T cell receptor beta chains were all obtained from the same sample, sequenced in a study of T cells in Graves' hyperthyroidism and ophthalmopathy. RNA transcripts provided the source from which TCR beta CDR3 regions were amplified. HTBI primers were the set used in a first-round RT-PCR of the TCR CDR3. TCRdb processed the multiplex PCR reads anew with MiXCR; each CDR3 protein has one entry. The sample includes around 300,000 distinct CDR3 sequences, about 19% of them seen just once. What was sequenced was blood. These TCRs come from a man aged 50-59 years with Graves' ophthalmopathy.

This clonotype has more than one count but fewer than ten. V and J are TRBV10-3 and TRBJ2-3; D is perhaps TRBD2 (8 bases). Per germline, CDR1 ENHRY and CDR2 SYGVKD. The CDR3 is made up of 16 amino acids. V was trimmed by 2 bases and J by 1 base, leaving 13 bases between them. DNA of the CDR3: TGTGCCATCAGTGAGCGGGGGGGACAGCGCACAGATACGCAGTATTTT. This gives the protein CAISERGGQRTDTQYF.

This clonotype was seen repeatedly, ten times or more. CDR3 protein: CASRDTSGRADTQYF. CDR3 nucleotides: TGTGCCAGCAGGGATACTAGCGGGAGGGCAGATACGCAGTATTTT. The chain is built from TRBV2 and TRBJ2-3, with 13 bases fitting TRBD2. Germline CDR1 and CDR2: SNHLY and FYNNEI. V dropped 6 bases and J dropped 4; count of bases not matched to a gene: 4. The CDR3 is 15 residues long.

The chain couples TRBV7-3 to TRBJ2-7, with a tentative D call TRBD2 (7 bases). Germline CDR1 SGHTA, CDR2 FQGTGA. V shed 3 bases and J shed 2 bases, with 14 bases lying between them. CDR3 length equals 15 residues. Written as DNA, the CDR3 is TGTGCCAGCAGCTTTGGACGGGGGGCAACCTACGAGCAGTACTTC. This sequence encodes CASSFGRGATYEQYF.

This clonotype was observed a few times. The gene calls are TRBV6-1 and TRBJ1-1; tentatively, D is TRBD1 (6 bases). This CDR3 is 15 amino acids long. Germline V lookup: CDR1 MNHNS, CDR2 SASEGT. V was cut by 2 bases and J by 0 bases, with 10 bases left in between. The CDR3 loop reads CASSELAGVNTEAFF. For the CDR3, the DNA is TGTGCCAGCAGTGAATTGGCAGGGGTGAACACTGAAGCTTTCTTT.

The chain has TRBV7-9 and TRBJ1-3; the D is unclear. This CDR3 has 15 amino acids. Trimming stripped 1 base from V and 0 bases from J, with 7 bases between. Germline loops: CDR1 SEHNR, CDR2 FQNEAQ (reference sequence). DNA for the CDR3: TGTGCCAGCAGCTTAGGACCAACCTCTGGAAACACCATATATTTT. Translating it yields CASSLGPTSGNTIYF.

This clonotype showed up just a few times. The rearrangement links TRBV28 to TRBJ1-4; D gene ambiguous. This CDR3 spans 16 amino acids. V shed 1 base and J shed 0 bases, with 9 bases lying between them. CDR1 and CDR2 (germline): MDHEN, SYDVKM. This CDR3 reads CASSLFSATTNEKLFF. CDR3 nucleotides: TGTGCCAGCAGTTTATTCAGCGCAACAACTAATGAAAAACTGTTTTTT.

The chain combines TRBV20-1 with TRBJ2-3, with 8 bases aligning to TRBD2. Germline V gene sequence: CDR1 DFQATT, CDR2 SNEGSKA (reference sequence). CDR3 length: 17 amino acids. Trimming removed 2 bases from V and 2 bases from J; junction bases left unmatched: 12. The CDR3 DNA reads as TGCAGTGCTAGATCACAACGGGCTAGCGGGCCCACAGATACGCAGTATTTT. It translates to CSARSQRASGPTDTQYF.

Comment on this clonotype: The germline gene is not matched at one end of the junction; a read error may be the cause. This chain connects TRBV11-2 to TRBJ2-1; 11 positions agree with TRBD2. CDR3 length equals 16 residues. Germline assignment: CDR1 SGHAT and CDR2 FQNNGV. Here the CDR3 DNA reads TGTGCCAGCGGCTTAACTCTAGCGGGAGGTTACAATGAGCAGTTCTTC. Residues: CASGLTLAGGYNEQFF. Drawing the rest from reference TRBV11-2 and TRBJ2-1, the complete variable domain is EAGVAQSPRYKIIEKRQSVAFWCNPISGHATLYWYQQILGQGPKLLIQFQNNGVVDDSQLPKDRFSAERLKGVDSTLKIQPAKLEDSAVYLCASGLTLAGGYNEQFFGPGTRLTVL.

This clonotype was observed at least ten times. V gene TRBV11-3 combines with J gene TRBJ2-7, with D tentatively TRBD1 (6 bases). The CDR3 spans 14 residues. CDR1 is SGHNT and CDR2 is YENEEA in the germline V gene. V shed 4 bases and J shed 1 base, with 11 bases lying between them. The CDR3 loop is CASSSHRESYEQYF. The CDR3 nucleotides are TGTGCCAGCAGCTCGCACAGGGAATCCTACGAGCAGTACTTC.

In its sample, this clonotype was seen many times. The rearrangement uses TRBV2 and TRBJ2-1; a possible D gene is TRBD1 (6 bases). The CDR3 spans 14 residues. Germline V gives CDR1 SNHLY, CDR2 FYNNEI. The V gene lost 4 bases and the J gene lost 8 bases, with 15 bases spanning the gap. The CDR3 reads CASSAPTGSDEQFF. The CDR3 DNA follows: TGTGCCAGCAGTGCCCCCACAGGGAGCGATGAGCAGTTCTTC.

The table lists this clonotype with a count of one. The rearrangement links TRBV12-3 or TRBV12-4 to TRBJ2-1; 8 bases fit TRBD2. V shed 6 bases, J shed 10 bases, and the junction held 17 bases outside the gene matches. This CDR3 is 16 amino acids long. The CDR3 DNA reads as TGTGCCAGCAGACCAACCGCGGGAGGCCGGTTTGGGGAGCAGTTCTTC. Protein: CASRPTAGGRFGEQFF.